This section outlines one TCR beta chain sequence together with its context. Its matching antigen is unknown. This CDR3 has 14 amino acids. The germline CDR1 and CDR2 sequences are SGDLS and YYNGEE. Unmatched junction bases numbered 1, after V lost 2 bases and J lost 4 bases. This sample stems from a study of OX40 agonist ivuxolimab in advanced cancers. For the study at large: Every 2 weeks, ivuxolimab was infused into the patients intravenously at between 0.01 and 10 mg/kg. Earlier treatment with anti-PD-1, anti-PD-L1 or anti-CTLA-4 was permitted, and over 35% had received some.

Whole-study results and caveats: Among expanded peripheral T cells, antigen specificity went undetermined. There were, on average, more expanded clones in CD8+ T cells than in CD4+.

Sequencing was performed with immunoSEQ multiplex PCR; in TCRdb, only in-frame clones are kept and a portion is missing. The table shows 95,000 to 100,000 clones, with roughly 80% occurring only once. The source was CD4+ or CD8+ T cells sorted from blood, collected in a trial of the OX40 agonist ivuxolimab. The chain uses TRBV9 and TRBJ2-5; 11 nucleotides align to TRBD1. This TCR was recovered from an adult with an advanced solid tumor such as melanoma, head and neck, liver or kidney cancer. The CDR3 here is CASSVGQGGETQYF. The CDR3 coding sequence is TGTGCCAGCAGCGTGGGACAGGGGGGAGAGACCCAGTACTTC. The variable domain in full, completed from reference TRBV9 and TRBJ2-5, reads DSGVTQTPKHLITATGQRVTLRCSPRSGDLSVYWYQQSLDQGLQFLIQYYNGEERAKGNILERFSAQQFPDLHSELNLSSLELGDSALYFCASSVGQGGETQYFGPGTRLLVL.